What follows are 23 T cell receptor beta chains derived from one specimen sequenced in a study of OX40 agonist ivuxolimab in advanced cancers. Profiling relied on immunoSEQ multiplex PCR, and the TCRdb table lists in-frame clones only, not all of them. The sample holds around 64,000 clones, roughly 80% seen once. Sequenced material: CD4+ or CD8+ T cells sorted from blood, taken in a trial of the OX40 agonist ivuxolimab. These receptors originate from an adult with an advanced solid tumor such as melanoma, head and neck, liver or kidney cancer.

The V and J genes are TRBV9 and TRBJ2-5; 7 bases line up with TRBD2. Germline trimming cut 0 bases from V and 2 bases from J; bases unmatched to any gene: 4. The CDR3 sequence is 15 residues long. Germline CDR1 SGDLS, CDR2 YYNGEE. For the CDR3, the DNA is TGTGCCAGCAGCGTAGGGCTAGCGGTTCAAGAGACCCAGTACTTC. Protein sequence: CASSVGLAVQETQYF.

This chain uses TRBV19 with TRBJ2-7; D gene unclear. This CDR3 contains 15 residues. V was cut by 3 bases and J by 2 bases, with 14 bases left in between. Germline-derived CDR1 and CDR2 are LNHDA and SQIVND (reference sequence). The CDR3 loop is CASSIDVGPTYEQYF. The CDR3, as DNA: TGTGCCAGTAGTATTGATGTGGGCCCGACCTACGAGCAGTACTTC.

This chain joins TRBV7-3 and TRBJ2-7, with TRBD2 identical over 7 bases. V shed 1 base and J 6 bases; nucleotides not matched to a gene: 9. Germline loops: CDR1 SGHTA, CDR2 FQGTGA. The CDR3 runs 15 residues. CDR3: CASSLMGGRHTEQYF. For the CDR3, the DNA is TGTGCCAGCAGCTTAATGGGCGGGAGACATACCGAGCAGTACTTC.

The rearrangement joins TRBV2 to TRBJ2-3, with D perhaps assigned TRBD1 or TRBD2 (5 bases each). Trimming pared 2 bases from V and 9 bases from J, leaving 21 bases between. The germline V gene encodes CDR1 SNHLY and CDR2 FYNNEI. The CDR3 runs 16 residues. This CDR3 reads CASSELGYGAGETQYF. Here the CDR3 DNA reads TGTGCCAGCAGTGAATTAGGGTACGGGGCCGGGGAAACGCAGTATTTT. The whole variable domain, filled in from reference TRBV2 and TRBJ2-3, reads EPEVTQTPSHQVTQMGQEVILRCVPISNHLYFYWYRQILGQKVEFLVSFYNNEISEKSEIFDDQFSVERPDGSNFTLKIRSTKLEDSAMYFCASSELGYGAGETQYFGPGTRLTVL.

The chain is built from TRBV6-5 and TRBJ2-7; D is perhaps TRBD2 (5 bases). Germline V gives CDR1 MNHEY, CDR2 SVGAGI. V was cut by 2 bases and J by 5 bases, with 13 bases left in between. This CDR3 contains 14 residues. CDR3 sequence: CASSYRGSGNEQYF. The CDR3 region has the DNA TGTGCCAGCAGTTACCGCGGGTCGGGGAACGAGCAGTACTTC.

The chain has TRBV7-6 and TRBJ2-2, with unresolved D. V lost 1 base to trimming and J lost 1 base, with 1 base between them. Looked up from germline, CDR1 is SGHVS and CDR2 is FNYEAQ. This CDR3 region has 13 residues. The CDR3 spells CASSLGNTGELFF. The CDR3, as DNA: TGTGCCAGCAGCTTAGGGAACACCGGGGAGCTGTTTTTT.

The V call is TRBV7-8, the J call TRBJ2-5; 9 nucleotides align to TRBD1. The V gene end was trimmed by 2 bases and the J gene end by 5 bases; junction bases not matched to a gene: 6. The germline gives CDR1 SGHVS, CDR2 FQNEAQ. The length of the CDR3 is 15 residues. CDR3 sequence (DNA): TGTGCCAGCAGCTTAAATTTAGGACAGGGGGAGACCCAGTACTTC. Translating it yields CASSLNLGQGETQYF.

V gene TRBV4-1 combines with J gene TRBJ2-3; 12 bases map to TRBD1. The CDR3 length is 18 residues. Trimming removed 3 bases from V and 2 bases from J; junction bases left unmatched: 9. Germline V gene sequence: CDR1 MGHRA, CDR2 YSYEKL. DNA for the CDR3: TGCGCCAGCAGCCAGGGGACAGGGGGCCTTACGATCACAGATACGCAGTATTTT. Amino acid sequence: CASSQGTGGLTITDTQYF.

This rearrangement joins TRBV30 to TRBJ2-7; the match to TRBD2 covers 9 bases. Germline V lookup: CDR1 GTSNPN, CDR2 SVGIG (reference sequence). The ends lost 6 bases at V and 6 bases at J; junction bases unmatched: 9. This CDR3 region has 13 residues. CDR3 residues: CACSAASGTEQYF. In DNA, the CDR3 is TGTGCCTGTTCGGCGGCTAGCGGGACCGAGCAGTACTTC.

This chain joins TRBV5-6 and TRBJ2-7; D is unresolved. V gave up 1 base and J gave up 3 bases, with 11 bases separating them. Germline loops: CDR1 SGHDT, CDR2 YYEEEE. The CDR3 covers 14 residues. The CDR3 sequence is CASSLSLGGYEQYF. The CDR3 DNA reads TGTGCCAGCAGCTTGTCCCTGGGCGGCTACGAGCAGTACTTC.

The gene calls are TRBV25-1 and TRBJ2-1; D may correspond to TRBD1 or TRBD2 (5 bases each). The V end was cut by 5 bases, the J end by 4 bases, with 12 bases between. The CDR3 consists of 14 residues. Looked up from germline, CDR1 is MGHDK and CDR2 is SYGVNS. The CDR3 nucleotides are TGTGCCAGCAGTCCTGCCTGGGGGTACAATGAGCAGTTCTTC. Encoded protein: CASSPAWGYNEQFF.

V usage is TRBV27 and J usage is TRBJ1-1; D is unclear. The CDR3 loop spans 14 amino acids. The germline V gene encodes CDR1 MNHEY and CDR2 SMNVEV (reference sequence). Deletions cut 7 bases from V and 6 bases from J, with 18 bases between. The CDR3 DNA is TGTGCCAGCATCCCGGACCGGGGAAGCGCTGAAGCTTTCTTT. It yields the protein CASIPDRGSAEAFF.

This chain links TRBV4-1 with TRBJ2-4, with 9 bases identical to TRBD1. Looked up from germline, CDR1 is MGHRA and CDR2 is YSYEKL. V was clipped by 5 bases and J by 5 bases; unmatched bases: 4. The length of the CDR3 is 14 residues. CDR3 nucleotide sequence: TGCGCCAGCAGCTCCACAGGGGGCCAAAACATTCAGTACTTC. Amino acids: CASSSTGGQNIQYF.

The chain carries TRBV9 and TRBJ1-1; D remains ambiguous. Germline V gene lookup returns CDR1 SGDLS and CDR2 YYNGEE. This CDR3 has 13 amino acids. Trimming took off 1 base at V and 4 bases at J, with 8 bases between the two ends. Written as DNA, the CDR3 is TGTGCCAGCAGCGTATTCATGGGCACTGAAGCTTTCTTT. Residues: CASSVFMGTEAFF.

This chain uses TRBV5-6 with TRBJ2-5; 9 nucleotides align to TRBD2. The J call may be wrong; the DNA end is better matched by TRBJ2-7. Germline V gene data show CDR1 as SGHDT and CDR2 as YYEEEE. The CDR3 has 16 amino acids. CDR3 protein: CASSSARLAALNEQYF. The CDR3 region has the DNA TGTGCCAGCAGCTCTGCCCGACTAGCGGCTTTGAACGAGCAGTACTTC.

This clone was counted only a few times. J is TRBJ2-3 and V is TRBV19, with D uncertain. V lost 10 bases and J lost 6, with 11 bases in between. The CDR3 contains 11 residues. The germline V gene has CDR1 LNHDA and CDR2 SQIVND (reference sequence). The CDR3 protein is CATLYADTQYF. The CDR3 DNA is TGTGCCACCCTTTACGCGGATACGCAGTATTTT.

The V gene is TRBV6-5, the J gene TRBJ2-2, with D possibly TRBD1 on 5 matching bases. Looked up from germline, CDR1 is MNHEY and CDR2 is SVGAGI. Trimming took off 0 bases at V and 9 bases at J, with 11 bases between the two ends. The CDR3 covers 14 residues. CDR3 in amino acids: CASSYSLGARELFF. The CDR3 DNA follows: TGTGCCAGCAGTTACTCCCTAGGGGCGCGGGAGCTGTTTTTT.

The CDR3 is CASSYYVAIYNEQFF. CDR3 sequence (DNA): TGTGCCAGCAGCTACTACGTAGCAATTTACAATGAGCAGTTCTTC. The chain joins TRBV7-9 to TRBJ2-1; D is ambiguous. Trimming left V 4 bases short and J 4 bases short, with 14 bases between. CDR3 length: 15 amino acids. CDR1 is SEHNR and CDR2 is FQNEAQ in the germline V gene (reference sequence). Looking up the rest from reference TRBV7-9 and TRBJ2-1 gives the full variable domain: DTGVSQNPRHKITKRGQNVTFRCDPISEHNRLYWYRQTLGQGPEFLTYFQNEAQLEKSRLLSDRFSAERPKGSFSTLEIQRTEQGDSAMYLCASSYYVAIYNEQFFGPGTRLTVL.

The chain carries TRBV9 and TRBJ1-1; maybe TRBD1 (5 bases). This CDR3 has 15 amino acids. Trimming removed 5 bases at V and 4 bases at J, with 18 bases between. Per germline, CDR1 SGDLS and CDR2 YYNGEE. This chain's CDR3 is CASSFRERGTTEAFF. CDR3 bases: TGTGCCAGCAGTTTCAGGGAACGTGGGACCACTGAAGCTTTCTTT.

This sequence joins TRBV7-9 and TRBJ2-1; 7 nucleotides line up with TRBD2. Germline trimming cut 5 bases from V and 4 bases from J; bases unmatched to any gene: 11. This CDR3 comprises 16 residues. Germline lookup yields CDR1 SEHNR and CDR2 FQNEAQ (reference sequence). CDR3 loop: CASSPAGTTSYNEQFF. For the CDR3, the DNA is TGTGCCAGCAGCCCCGCCGGGACTACATCTTACAATGAGCAGTTCTTC.

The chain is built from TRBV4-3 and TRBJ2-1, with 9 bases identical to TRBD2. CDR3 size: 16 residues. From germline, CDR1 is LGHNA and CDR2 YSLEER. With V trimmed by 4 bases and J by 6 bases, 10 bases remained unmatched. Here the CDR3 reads CASSRKSSGRPNEQFF. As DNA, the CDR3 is TGCGCCAGCAGCCGCAAGTCCAGCGGGAGGCCCAATGAGCAGTTCTTC.

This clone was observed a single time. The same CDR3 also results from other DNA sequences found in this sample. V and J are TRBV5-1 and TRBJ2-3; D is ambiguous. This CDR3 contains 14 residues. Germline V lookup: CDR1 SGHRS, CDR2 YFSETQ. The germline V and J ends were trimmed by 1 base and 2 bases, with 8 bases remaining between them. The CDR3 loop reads CASSLRQATDTQYF. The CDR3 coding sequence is TGCGCCAGCAGCTTGCGGCAGGCCACAGATACGCAGTATTTT.

The CDR3 nucleotides read TGTGCCAGCAGCTTTCAGGGAACCAACGTCCTGACTTTC. Translation gives CASSFQGTNVLTF. The genes are TRBV5-5 and TRBJ2-6, with D perhaps matching TRBD1 (5 bases). Trimming shortened V by 2 bases and J by 8 bases, and 8 bases separated the two germline ends. The CDR3 is made up of 13 amino acids. CDR1 is SGHKS, CDR2 YYEKEE, per germline (reference sequence).